A single sample gave rise to the 10 T cell receptor beta chains below, sequenced in a study of cytomegalovirus exposure and HLA in healthy donors (dated by TCRdb to 2017 to 2019). Preparation of the library involved the immunoSEQ multiplex PCR assay. For the multiplex PCR, a mixture combining 60 forward primers for TCR Vbeta segments and 13 reverse primers for TCR Jbeta segments was used. Here the immuneACCESS table is served through TCRdb, limited to in-frame sequences with V and J called. Missing clones are a known gap in these copies; in checked studies unresolved V genes cover under half, and the rest lacks a known reason. This sample gives roughly 180,000 clones in total; approximately 84% of them show up just once. Of the sample, 4.8% falls within the top ten clones. Sequencing used PBMCs. These receptor sequences come from a girl aged 10-17 years in good health and CMV-seropositive.

This chain uses TRBV11-2 with TRBJ2-3; 7 positions agree with TRBD2. J was trimmed by 1 base and V by 5 bases; bases with no gene match: 6. The CDR3 spans 15 residues. From germline, CDR1 is SGHAT and CDR2 FQNNGV. This chain's CDR3 is CASSGRGGRTDTQYF. The CDR3 nucleotides read TGTGCCAGCAGCGGACGCGGGGGTCGCACAGATACGCAGTATTTT.

This clone came up once. The rearrangement uses TRBV5-1 and TRBJ1-1; weak D call: TRBD1 (5 bases). V was clipped by 4 bases and J by 5 bases, with 15 bases between them. The germline V gene has CDR1 SGHRS and CDR2 YFSETQ. This CDR3 is built from 14 residues. In DNA form, the CDR3 reads TGCGCCAGCAGCCGGCAGGGAGGCGAGACTGAAGCTTTCTTT. It codes for CASSRQGGETEAFF. The whole variable domain, remainder taken from reference TRBV5-1 and TRBJ1-1, is KAGVTQTPRYLIKTRGQQVTLSCSPISGHRSVSWYQQTPGQGLQFLFEYFSETQRNKGNFPGRFSGRQFSNSRSEMNVSTLELGDSALYLCASSRQGGETEAFFGQGTRLTVV.

J is TRBJ2-1 and V is TRBV27; TRBD2 aligns across 8 bases. CDR1 and CDR2 from the germline V gene are MNHEY and SMNVEV (reference sequence). The CDR3 sequence is 15 residues long. V lost 2 bases and J lost 3; bases outside the gene matches: 3. CDR3 coding DNA: TGTGCCAGCAGTTTAGGCGGGGGGCACTACAATGAGCAGTTCTTC. This encodes CASSLGGGHYNEQFF.

V and J are TRBV7-9 and TRBJ1-2; D gene ambiguous. The ends were cut back, 5 bases at V and 8 bases at J, with 21 bases in the middle. This CDR3 is built from 15 residues. The V gene's germline CDR1 is SEHNR and CDR2 FQNEAQ (reference sequence). The chain's CDR3 is CASSQPSVLRGGYTF. CDR3 nucleotides: TGTGCCAGCAGCCAACCGAGCGTTTTGAGAGGAGGCTACACCTTC. Using reference TRBV7-9 and TRBJ1-2 for the parts outside the CDR3, the full variable domain is DTGVSQNPRHKITKRGQNVTFRCDPISEHNRLYWYRQTLGQGPEFLTYFQNEAQLEKSRLLSDRFSAERPKGSFSTLEIQRTEQGDSAMYLCASSQPSVLRGGYTFGSGTRLTVV.

The chain combines TRBV27 with TRBJ1-2; D unclear. The CDR3 covers 13 residues. The germline gives CDR1 MNHEY, CDR2 SMNVEV (reference sequence). V was shortened by 5 bases and J by 4 bases, with 11 bases between the two germline ends. The CDR3 here is CASSPSPIYGYTF. In DNA form, the CDR3 reads TGTGCCAGCAGTCCTTCGCCTATCTATGGCTACACCTTC.

V gene TRBV7-8 combines with J gene TRBJ1-3, with 8 bases identical to TRBD1. The CDR3 totals 14 residues. The V segment lost 2 bases and the J segment 8 bases; nucleotides outside the gene matches: 5. Germline loops: CDR1 SGHVS, CDR2 FQNEAQ. As DNA, the CDR3 is TGTGCCAGCAGCTTAAGAGGACAGGGTGACACCATATATTTT. Translation: CASSLRGQGDTIYF.

J is TRBJ2-1 and V is TRBV30; 7 bases are shared with TRBD1. This CDR3 spans 13 amino acids. Germline CDR1 is GTSNPN and CDR2 is SVGIG (reference sequence). With 5 bases clipped from V and 4 bases from J, the junction kept 5 bases outside the gene matches. CDR3 loop: CAWLDRAYNEQFF. CDR3 nucleotide sequence: TGTGCCTGGTTAGACAGGGCGTACAATGAGCAGTTCTTC.

This clone was seen just once. The V and J genes are TRBV30 and TRBJ1-5; tentatively, D is TRBD1 (5 bases). Germline CDR1 and CDR2: GTSNPN and SVGIG (reference sequence). V was shortened by 5 bases and J by 7 bases, with 21 bases between the two germline ends. This CDR3 has 15 residues. The CDR3 reads CAWSPVGGFPQPQHF. The DNA of the CDR3 is TGTGCCTGGTCCCCCGTCGGGGGATTTCCCCAGCCCCAGCATTTT.

The genes are TRBV5-4 and TRBJ2-4; 10 bases map to TRBD1. Germline loops: CDR1 SGHNT, CDR2 YYREEE (reference sequence). V shed 4 bases and J 2 bases; nucleotides not matched to a gene: 6. CDR3 size: 16 residues. The CDR3 nucleotides read TGTGCCAGCAGCCCAGGGACAGGGGTAACCAAAAACATTCAGTACTTC. This gives the protein CASSPGTGVTKNIQYF.

The chain uses TRBV5-1 and TRBJ2-2, with TRBD1 as a possible D gene (6 bases). Trimming took off 6 bases at V and 6 bases at J, with 12 bases between the two ends. This CDR3 is 13 amino acids long. Germline loops: CDR1 SGHRS, CDR2 YFSETQ. The CDR3 protein is CASIQGSSGELFF. For the CDR3, the DNA is TGCGCCAGCATACAGGGCAGTTCCGGGGAGCTGTTTTTT.